Reported below is one T cell receptor beta chain. CDR1 is LNHDA, CDR2 SQIVND, per germline (reference sequence). Germline trimming cut 4 bases from V and 4 bases from J; bases unmatched to any gene: 11. The CDR3 has 16 amino acids. This specimen belongs to a study of identical twins. TCRdb used MiXCR to reprocess the 5' RACE reads, holding one entry per CDR3 protein. The table records roughly 280,000 distinct CDR3 sequences, 7.5% to 9.5% of them present only once. Healthy Caucasians provided all donations. These records were also assigned to another study, of yellow fever vaccine responses in identical twins.

This chain connects TRBV19 to TRBJ2-7; TRBD1 agrees at 9 bases. The sequenced sample was CD8+ T cells sorted from blood. The origin of this receptor is a woman in her late teens or twenties in good health. CDR3 sequence: CASSTVEGTGMYEQYF. The CDR3 DNA follows: TGTGCCAGTAGTACCGTTGAAGGGACAGGGATGTACGAGCAGTACTTC.